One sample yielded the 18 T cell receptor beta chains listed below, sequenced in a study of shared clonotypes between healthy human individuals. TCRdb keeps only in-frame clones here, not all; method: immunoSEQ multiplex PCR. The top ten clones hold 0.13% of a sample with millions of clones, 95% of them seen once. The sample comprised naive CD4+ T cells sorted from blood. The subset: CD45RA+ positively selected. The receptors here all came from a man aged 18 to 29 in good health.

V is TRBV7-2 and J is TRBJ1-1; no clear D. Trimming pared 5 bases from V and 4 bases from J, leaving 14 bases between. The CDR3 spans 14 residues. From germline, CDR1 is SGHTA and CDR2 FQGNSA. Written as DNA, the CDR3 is TGTGCCAGCAGCCCCCAGTGGATCGGCACTGAAGCTTTCTTT. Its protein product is CASSPQWIGTEAFF.

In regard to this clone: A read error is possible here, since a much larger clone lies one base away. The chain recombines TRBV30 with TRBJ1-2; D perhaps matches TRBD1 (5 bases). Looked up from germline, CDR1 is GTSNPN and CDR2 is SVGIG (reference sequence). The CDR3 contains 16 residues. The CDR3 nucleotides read TGTGCCTGGAGTGTACGTCGGGGGAAAAATAACTATGGCTGCACCTTC. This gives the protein CAWSVRRGKNNYGCTF.

This CDR3 reads CASSPSDRSYEQYF. Here the CDR3 DNA reads TGTGCCAGCAGCCCCTCCGACAGGAGCTACGAGCAGTACTTC. V and J are TRBV11-2 and TRBJ2-7; a possible D gene is TRBD1 (6 bases). Germline V gives CDR1 SGHAT, CDR2 FQNNGV. The V and J ends lost 5 bases and 3 bases respectively, with 14 bases between them. This CDR3 is 14 amino acids long.

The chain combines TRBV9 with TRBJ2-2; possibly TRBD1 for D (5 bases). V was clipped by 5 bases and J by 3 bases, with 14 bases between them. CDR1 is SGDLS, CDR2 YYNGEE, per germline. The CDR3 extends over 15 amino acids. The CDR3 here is CASSAAGWDTGELFF. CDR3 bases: TGTGCCAGCAGTGCCGCAGGGTGGGACACCGGGGAGCTGTTTTTT.

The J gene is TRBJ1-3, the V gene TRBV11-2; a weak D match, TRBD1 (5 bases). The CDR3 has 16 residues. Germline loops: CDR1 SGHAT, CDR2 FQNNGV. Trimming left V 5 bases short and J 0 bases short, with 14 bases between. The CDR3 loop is CASSRGYGDSGNTIYF. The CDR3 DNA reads TGTGCCAGCAGCCGGGGGTATGGCGACTCTGGAAACACCATATATTTT.

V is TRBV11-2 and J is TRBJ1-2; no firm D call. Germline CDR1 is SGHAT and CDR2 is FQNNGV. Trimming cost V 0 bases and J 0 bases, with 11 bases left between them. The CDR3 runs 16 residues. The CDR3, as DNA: TGTGCCAGCAGCTTAGATTGGGTCGGAGCTAACTATGGCTACACCTTC. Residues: CASSLDWVGANYGYTF.

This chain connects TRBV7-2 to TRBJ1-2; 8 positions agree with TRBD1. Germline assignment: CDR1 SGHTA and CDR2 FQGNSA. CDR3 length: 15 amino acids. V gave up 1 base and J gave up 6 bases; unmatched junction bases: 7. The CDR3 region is CASSLDSGGYDGYTF. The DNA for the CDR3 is TGTGCCAGCAGCTTAGATTCAGGGGGCTATGATGGCTACACCTTC.

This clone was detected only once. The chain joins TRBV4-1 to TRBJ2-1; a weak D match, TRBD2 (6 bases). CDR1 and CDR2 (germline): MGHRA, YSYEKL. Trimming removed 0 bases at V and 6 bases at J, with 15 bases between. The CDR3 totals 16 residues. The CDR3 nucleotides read TGCGCCAGCAGCCAAGATGAACTAGCACCGGCCAATGAGCAGTTCTTC. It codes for CASSQDELAPANEQFF.

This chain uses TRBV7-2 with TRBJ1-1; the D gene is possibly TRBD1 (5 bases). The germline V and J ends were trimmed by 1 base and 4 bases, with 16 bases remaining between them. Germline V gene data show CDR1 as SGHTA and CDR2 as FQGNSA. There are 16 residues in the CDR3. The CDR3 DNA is TGTGCCAGCAGCTTAGGTGCAGGGCTCTTAGCCACTGAAGCTTTCTTT. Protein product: CASSLGAGLLATEAFF.

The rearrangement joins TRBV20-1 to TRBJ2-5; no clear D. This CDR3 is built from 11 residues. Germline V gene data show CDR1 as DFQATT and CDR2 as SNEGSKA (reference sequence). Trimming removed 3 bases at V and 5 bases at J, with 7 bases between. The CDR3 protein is CSASLWETQYF. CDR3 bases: TGCAGTGCTAGTCTCTGGGAGACCCAGTACTTC.

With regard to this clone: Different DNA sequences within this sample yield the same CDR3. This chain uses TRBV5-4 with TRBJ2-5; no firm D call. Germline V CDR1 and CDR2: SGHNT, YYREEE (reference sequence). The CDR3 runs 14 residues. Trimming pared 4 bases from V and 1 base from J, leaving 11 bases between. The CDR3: CASSPGGTQETQYF. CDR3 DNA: TGTGCCAGCAGCCCGGGTGGTACCCAAGAGACCCAGTACTTC.

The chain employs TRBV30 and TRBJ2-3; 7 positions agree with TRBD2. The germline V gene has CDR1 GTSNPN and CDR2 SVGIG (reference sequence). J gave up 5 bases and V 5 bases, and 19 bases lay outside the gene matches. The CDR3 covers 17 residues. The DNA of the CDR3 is TGTGCCTGGGATAACGTTAGGACTAGAGGTTTTCAAGATACGCAGTATTTT. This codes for CAWDNVRTRGFQDTQYF.

CDR3 nucleotide sequence: TGTGCCAGTAGTATAGTGGAGGGGCAGAATCAGCCCCAGCATTTT. Translating it yields CASSIVEGQNQPQHF. The chain has TRBV19 and TRBJ1-5; D might be TRBD1 (5 bases). Per germline, CDR1 LNHDA and CDR2 SQIVND (reference sequence). Trimming removed 1 base at V and 4 bases at J, with 11 bases between. There are 15 residues in the CDR3. Based on the CDR3 plus reference TRBV19 and TRBJ1-5, the full variable domain is DGGITQSPKYLFRKEGQNVTLSCEQNLNHDAMYWYRQDPGQGLRLIYYSQIVNDFQKGDIAEGYSVSREKKESFPLTVTSAQKNPTAFYLCASSIVEGQNQPQHFGDGTRLSIL.

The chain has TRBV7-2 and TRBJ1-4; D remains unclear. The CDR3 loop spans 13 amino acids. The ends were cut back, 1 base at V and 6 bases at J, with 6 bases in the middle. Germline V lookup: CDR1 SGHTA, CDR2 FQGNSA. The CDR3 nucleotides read TGTGCCAGCAGCTTAGGGAGTGATGAAAAACTGTTTTTT. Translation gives CASSLGSDEKLFF.

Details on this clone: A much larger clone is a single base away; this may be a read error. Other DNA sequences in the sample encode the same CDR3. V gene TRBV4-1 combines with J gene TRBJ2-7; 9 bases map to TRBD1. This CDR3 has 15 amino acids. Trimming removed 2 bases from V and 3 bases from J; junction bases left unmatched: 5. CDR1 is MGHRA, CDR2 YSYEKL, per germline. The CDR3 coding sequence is TGCGCCAGCAGCCAACCGGGACAGGGAATCTACGAGCAGTACTTC. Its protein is CASSQPGQGIYEQYF.

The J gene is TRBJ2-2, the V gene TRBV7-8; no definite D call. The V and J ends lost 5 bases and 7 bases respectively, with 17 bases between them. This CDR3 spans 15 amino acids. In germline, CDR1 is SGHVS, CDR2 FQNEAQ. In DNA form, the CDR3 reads TGTGCCAGCAGCCCCCGACACTCGACGATCGGGGAGCTGTTTTTT. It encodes CASSPRHSTIGELFF.

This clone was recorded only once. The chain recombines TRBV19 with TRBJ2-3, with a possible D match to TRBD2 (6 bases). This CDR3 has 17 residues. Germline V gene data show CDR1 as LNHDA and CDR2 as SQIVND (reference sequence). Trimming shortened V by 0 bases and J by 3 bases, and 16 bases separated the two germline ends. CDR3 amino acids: CASSIDLEGLATDTQYF. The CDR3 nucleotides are TGTGCCAGTAGTATAGATCTTGAGGGACTCGCGACAGATACGCAGTATTTT.

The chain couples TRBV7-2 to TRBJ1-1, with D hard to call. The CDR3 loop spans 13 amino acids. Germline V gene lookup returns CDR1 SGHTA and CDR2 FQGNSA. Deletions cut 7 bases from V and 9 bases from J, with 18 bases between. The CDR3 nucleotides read TGTGCCAGCACTCCCAACCCACCTAAACAAGCTTTCTTT. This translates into CASTPNPPKQAFF.